A selection of T cell receptor beta chains follows, all from one sample in a study of cytomegalovirus exposure and HLA in healthy donors. Only in-frame clones appear in the TCRdb table, and some are missing; sequencing was by immunoSEQ multiplex PCR. Of about 190,000 clones in the sample, 79% are singletons; the top ten hold 1.6%. The sample comprised PBMCs. The source of these receptors is a woman between 18 and 29 years old in good health and CMV-seronegative. The CDR3 runs from the conserved cysteine through the conserved F or W. A D gene is named only where the DNA matches it firmly. Clone size appears in some rows only: once, few, many, or a class for an expanded clone.

DNA | CDR3 | J | D | size | V
TGTGCCAGTGACAGTTCCAATCAGCCCCAGCATTTT | CASDSSNQPQHF | TRBJ1-5 | - | few | TRBV28
TGCAGCGTTGGGCCAGGGGCTACAGATACGCAGTATTTT | CSVGPGATDTQYF | TRBJ2-3 | - | - | TRBV29-1
TGTGCCAGCAGTGAAATGGGACAGGGGGCGAGGACTGAAGCTTTCTTT | CASSEMGQGARTEAFF | TRBJ1-1 | TRBD1 | - | TRBV6-1
TGTGCCGCCGGGGGGCCTCGCTACGAGCAGTACTTC | CAAGGPRYEQYF | TRBJ2-7 | - | - | TRBV27
TGTGCCAGCAGCTCACAGGGAAGGCAGCCCCAGCATTTT | CASSSQGRQPQHF | TRBJ1-5 | - | - | TRBV9
TGTGCCACCAGCAGAGATTCAGGGGCAGAGACCCAGTACTTC | CATSRDSGAETQYF | TRBJ2-5 | - | - | TRBV15
TGTGCCAGTAGTATTCAAGGGGCAGATACGCAGTATTTT | CASSIQGADTQYF | TRBJ2-3 | - | - | TRBV19
TGTGCCAGCAGCCTCCGGACTGGAAACGTTGACGATGAGCAGTTCTTC | CASSLRTGNVDDEQFF | TRBJ2-1 | - | - | TRBV7-9
TGTGCCAGCAGTTTAGGGGGGGCGTCCGGTTATGGCTACACCTTC | CASSLGGASGYGYTF | TRBJ1-2 | - | - | TRBV28
TGTGCCAGCAGTTATAGCGGGCGGGGGAGAGAAGATACGCAGTATTTT | CASSYSGRGREDTQYF | TRBJ2-3 | TRBD2 | - | TRBV6-5
TGCGCCAGTTCCCCGGGGAGCTCCTACAATGAGCAGTTCTTC | CASSPGSSYNEQFF | TRBJ2-1 | - | - | TRBV5-1
TGTGCCAGCAGTTGGACTAGCGGGAGTTCCGGGGAGCTGTTTTTT | CASSWTSGSSGELFF | TRBJ2-2 | TRBD2 | - | TRBV6-6
TGCGCCAGCAGCTTGGTAGCCGGAAAGGATTCACCCCTCCACTTT | CASSLVAGKDSPLHF | TRBJ1-6 | - | - | TRBV5-1
TGTGCCAGCAGTTACAACCCAACAGCAGGGGGCGCCTCCGGCTACACCTTC | CASSYNPTAGGASGYTF | TRBJ1-2 | TRBD1 | - | TRBV27
TGCAGCCCAAAGGGACTGAGCTATGGCTACACCTTC | CSPKGLSYGYTF | TRBJ1-2 | - | - | TRBV29-1
TGTGCCAGCAGTTGGGGCAGGGAGGGCTACGAGCAGTACTTC | CASSWGREGYEQYF | TRBJ2-7 | TRBD2 | - | TRBV6-6
TGCGCCAGCAGGAGCACGGACAGGGCCACTGAAGCTTTCTTT | CASRSTDRATEAFF | TRBJ1-1 | TRBD1 | - | TRBV5-1
TGCGCCAGCAGCTTGGCCCAGGGGTCTCACAATGAGCAGTTCTTC | CASSLAQGSHNEQFF | TRBJ2-1 | - | few | TRBV5-1
TGCGCCAGCAGCCAAGACGAGGGACTGGATACGCAGTATTTT | CASSQDEGLDTQYF | TRBJ2-3 | - | - | TRBV4-1
TGCGCCAGCAGCTTGGAGGACAGCTTCTACAATGAGCAGTTCTTC | CASSLEDSFYNEQFF | TRBJ2-1 | - | - | TRBV5-1
TGCAGCGTTGCGTCTAGCGGATATACCGGGGAGCTGTTTTTT | CSVASSGYTGELFF | TRBJ2-2 | TRBD2 | once | TRBV29-1
TGCGCCAGCAGCCCGACAGGGGGTGAGCAGTTCTTC | CASSPTGGEQFF | TRBJ2-1 | TRBD1 | - | TRBV5-1
TGTGCCAGCTCACCGTCCACTAGCGGAGATGAGCAGTTCTTC | CASSPSTSGDEQFF | TRBJ2-1 | TRBD2 | - | TRBV18
TGTGCCAGCAGCCCGGACAGCTCCTACGAGCAGTACTTC | CASSPDSSYEQYF | TRBJ2-7 | - | - | TRBV6-5
TGTGCCAGCAGTTACACGGGAGGTACCACAGATACGCAGTATTTT | CASSYTGGTTDTQYF | TRBJ2-3 | TRBD2 | - | TRBV6-5
TGTGCCAGTAGTTATAGCGGGATGGACTACAATGAGCAGTTCTTC | CASSYSGMDYNEQFF | TRBJ2-1 | TRBD2 | - | TRBV19
TGTGCCAGCAGCTTAGCGCGTGCAGGGGGCGCCGGCAGAACGCAGTATTTT | CASSLARAGGAGRTQYF | TRBJ2-3 | TRBD1 | - | TRBV7-8